The 9 T cell receptor beta chains in this list originate from one sample, sequenced in a study of T cell responses to AZD1222 COVID-19 vaccine. Generated by immunoSEQ multiplex PCR, the TCRdb table keeps only in-frame clones and is missing some. This table has some 150,000 clones, under 95% appearing once. The sample in question was peripheral blood, obtained on day 0 of AZD1222 vaccination. Receptors originate from an adult in good health.

J is TRBJ2-1 and V is TRBV6-1; perhaps TRBD2 as D (6 bases). Trimming removed 4 bases at V and 4 bases at J, with 26 bases between. There are 19 residues in the CDR3. Germline V gene lookup returns CDR1 MNHNS and CDR2 SASEGT. The DNA for the CDR3 is TGTGCCAGCAGTGCGTTTGTCGGCGGACGGGGGACGTTGTACAATGAGCAGTTCTTC. As protein: CASSAFVGGRGTLYNEQFF.

A word on this clone: Other nucleotide sequences in the sample specify the same CDR3. As DNA, the CDR3 is TGTGCCAGCAGCTTAGGACAGGGCTATGGCTACACCTTC. This codes for CASSLGQGYGYTF. This chain connects TRBV7-3 to TRBJ1-2; the match to TRBD1 covers 8 bases. After removal of 2 bases from V and 4 bases from J, the junction contained 0 bases not matched to a gene. The CDR3 is 13 amino acids. Germline V gene data show CDR1 as SGHTA and CDR2 as FQGTGA. Together with reference TRBV7-3 and TRBJ1-2, the CDR3 gives the full variable domain: GAGVSQTPSNKVTEKGKYVELRCDPISGHTALYWYRQSLGQGPEFLIYFQGTGAADDSGLPNDRFFAVRPEGSVSTLKIQRTERGDSAVYLCASSLGQGYGYTFGSGTRLTVV.

Worth noting for this clone: Distinct nucleotide sequences in the sample also encode this CDR3. CDR3 DNA sequence: TGCGCCAGCAGCTTGGGACAACAAGAGACCCAGTACTTC. It yields the protein CASSLGQQETQYF. The rearrangement joins TRBV5-1 to TRBJ2-5; D unclear. The germline V gene has CDR1 SGHRS and CDR2 YFSETQ. Trimming removed 0 bases from V and 2 bases from J, with 5 bases in between. There are 13 residues in the CDR3.

This CDR3 reads CASGLGLHSPLHF. CDR3 DNA: TGTGCTAGTGGTTTGGGTCTGCATTCACCCCTCCACTTT. The V call is TRBV12-5, the J call TRBJ1-6; D uncertain. The CDR3 contains 13 residues. The ends were cut back, 1 base at V and 8 bases at J, with 6 bases in the middle. Germline CDR1 is LGHNT and CDR2 is FRNRAP. Together with reference TRBV12-5 and TRBJ1-6, the CDR3 gives the full variable domain: DARVTQTPRHKVTEMGQEVTMRCQPILGHNTVFWYRQTMMQGLELLAYFRNRAPLDDSGMPKDRFSAEMPDATLATLKIQPSEPRDSAVYFCASGLGLHSPLHFGNGTRLTVT.

Comment on this clone: Different DNA sequences within this sample yield the same CDR3. The V call is TRBV7-9, the J call TRBJ2-3; D is ambiguous. The V gene lost 6 bases and the J gene lost 0 bases, with 4 bases spanning the gap. The CDR3 runs 12 residues. Germline V gene sequence: CDR1 SEHNR, CDR2 FQNEAQ (reference sequence). The CDR3 region has the DNA TGTGCCAGCAGTTCAAGCACAGATACGCAGTATTTT. Encoded protein: CASSSSTDTQYF.

The chain recombines TRBV3-1 (or the pseudogene TRBV3-2) with TRBJ2-3; 12 nucleotides align to TRBD2. Germline CDR1 LGHDT, CDR2 YNNKEL (reference sequence). The CDR3 is 15 amino acids. The junction had 3 bases not matched to a gene; V was cut back by 4 bases and J by 4 bases. The DNA of the CDR3 is TGTGCCAGCAGCCTTCTAGCGGGAGGGGCAGATACGCAGTATTTT. As protein: CASSLLAGGADTQYF.

The chain combines TRBV4-3 with TRBJ2-6; 7 bases fit TRBD1. Germline loops: CDR1 LGHNA, CDR2 YSLEER. This CDR3 region has 16 residues. Trimming removed 3 bases from V and 2 bases from J; junction bases left unmatched: 4. CDR3 sequence (DNA): TGCGCCAGCAGCCAGTACCAGGGGGCTGGGGCCAACGTCCTGACTTTC. Translating gives CASSQYQGAGANVLTF.

The chain combines TRBV5-4 with TRBJ1-2, with D maybe TRBD1 (5 bases). CDR1 and CDR2 from the germline V gene are SGHNT and YYREEE (reference sequence). This CDR3 has 13 amino acids. Trimming left V 2 bases short and J 7 bases short, with 12 bases between. The chain's CDR3 is CASSFQGGFGYTF. The CDR3 bases are TGTGCCAGCAGCTTTCAGGGCGGCTTTGGCTACACCTTC. Full variable domain (remainder filled in from reference TRBV5-4 and TRBJ1-2): ETGVTQSPTHLIKTRGQQVTLRCSSQSGHNTVSWYQQALGQGPQFIFQYYREEENGRGNFPPRFSGLQFPNYSSELNVNALELDDSALYLCASSFQGGFGYTFGSGTRLTVV.

This clone came up a few times. This sequence joins TRBV5-4 and TRBJ2-7; TRBD1 is a possible D gene (6 bases). Per germline, CDR1 SGHNT and CDR2 YYREEE (reference sequence). The CDR3 has 17 amino acids. V lost 0 bases to trimming and J lost 2 bases, with 18 bases between them. The CDR3 DNA sequence: TGTGCCAGCAGCTTGGCCCGAGGGGGAGAGGCCACCTACGAGCAGTACTTC. Amino acid sequence: CASSLARGGEATYEQYF.